This T cell receptor beta chain was recovered during a study of response to subunit inactivated influenza vaccine. Findings and limits, study-wide: Researchers suggested that each seasonal influenza vaccination recruits few new T cells.

This clonotype was counted only a few times. The antigen is not known. Germline CDR1 is SNHLY and CDR2 is FYNNEI. This CDR3 contains 14 residues. The V end lost 8 bases, the J end lost 2 bases, and 14 bases lay between the germline ends. TCRdb processed the RT-PCR reads anew with MiXCR; each CDR3 protein has one entry. The profile shows around 200,000 distinct CDR3 sequences, around an eighth of them singletons. This TCR was sampled from a man in his fifties who received an inactivated influenza vaccine. The chain uses TRBV2 and TRBJ2-3, with TRBD1 as a possible D gene (5 bases). The starting material was CD8+ T cells sorted from PBMCs, obtained approximately 5 days after vaccination. The DNA for the CDR3 is TGTGCCAGCTTATGGGGCAGTTACACAGATACGCAGTATTTT. Translating gives CASLWGSYTDTQYF.